This T cell receptor beta chain was recorded in a study of CD8 T cells in ankylosing spondylitis (dated 2017 in TCRdb). About the investigation overall: To find TCR variants linked to disease, the study profiled T cell receptor beta repertoires in ankylosing spondylitis patients and healthy donors. In total, the full study cohort was made up of some 110 healthy donors and roughly 27 ankylosing spondylitis patients. Samples of peripheral blood were taken, and for ankylosing spondylitis patients, synovial fluid was collected as well.

This clonotype showed up just a few times. Its antigen specificity is not known. No much larger clone exists at a distance of one base, and base qualities are not known. The investigation overall reported the following: The disease-linked clones had a CD8+ phenotype and were found at relatively low frequencies in peripheral blood. Blood from ankylosing spondylitis patients appeared to be characterized by a TCR beta motif composed of 7 to 9 highly homologous amino acid variants. The disease-linked clones were reported as significantly enriched in matched synovial fluid samples from ankylosing spondylitis patients. Some of the motif variants had been reported before in the synovial fluid and blood of reactive arthritis patients, a finding that suggests common disease-initiation mechanisms.

The instrument given in TCRdb is Illumina HiSeq 2500. Quantitative 5'-RACE with molecular barcodes was used to prepare TCR beta libraries. Per the authors' processing: To identify disease-linked TCR variants, a new computational method was used, one built on a probabilistic model of VDJ rearrangement. TCRdb trimmed the raw reads at Q25, called clones with MiXCR and kept productive beta chains. When rows share a CDR3 protein, they turn into one entry using the most common DNA and genes. The authors' filters were not applied to this entry. The sample profile shows approximately 350,000 distinct CDR3 sequences; 20% of them were found once. Clones ranked in the top ten supply approximately 14% of the sample. According to the germline V gene (reference sequence), CDR1 reads MNHEY and CDR2 reads SMNVEV. Trimming costs V 0 bases and J 4 bases, and their ends lie 13 bases apart. The CDR3 goes from the cysteine to the phenylalanine over 16 residues. The read is trimmed to its CDR3 DNA, 48 bases read in frame from base 1.

The receptor was isolated from a male donor with ankylosing spondylitis or in good health (not recorded which). The chain uses TRBV27 and TRBJ2-1, and TRBD1 may be the D gene, going by 7 matching bases. Sequencing was done on a sample of blood, either unsorted or a sorted T cell fraction (not recorded which). The CDR3 protein sequence reads: CASSLSGGGAYNEQFF. The nucleotide sequence is TGTGCCAGCAGTTTATCTGGAGGGGGCGCTTACAATGAGCAGTTCTTC.